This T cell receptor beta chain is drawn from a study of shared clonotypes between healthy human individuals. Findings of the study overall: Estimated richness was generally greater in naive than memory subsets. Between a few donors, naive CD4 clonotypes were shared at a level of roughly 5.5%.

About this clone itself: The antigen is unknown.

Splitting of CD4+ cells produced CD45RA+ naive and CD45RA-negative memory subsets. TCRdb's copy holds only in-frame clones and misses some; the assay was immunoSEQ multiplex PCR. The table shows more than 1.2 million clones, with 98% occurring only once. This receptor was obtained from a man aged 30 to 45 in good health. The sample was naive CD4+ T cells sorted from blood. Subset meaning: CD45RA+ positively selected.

CDR3 bases: TGTGCCAGCAGTTTACTCCGGAGCTCCTACGAGCAGTACTTC. Its translation is CASSLLRSSYEQYF. This chain uses TRBV28 with TRBJ2-7; D call uncertain. The CDR3 is made up of 14 amino acids. The germline gives CDR1 MDHEN, CDR2 SYDVKM. Trimming pared 2 bases from V and 0 bases from J, leaving 8 bases between.